The next 25 T cell receptor beta chains were all read from a single sample in a study of T cells in narcolepsy (dated 2018 in TCRdb). Libraries were prepared through the immunoSEQ multiplex PCR assay. TCRdb took over this immuneACCESS table, retaining in-frame rearrangements with V and J assigned. Such tables are incomplete; in checked studies, under half of the missing clones stem from an unresolved V gene, and the remainder is unexplained. The sample table shows tens of thousands of clones, and 75% to 90% are seen once. Together, the top ten hold roughly 2.5% of the sample. The sample was CD45RA- memory CD4+ T cells from PBMCs. Taken with the paper, the label for cell subset or site translates to: memory T cells sorted ex vivo from peripheral blood. Source of these receptors: a human donor with narcolepsy.

The chain has TRBV25-1 and TRBJ2-3, with 10 bases identical to TRBD1. Unmatched junction bases numbered 4, after V lost 3 bases and J lost 1 base. CDR1 MGHDK and CDR2 SYGVNS come from the germline V gene. The CDR3 spans 16 residues. CDR3 region: CASSDTGTGGTDTQYF. The DNA for the CDR3 is TGTGCCAGCAGTGATACGGGGACAGGGGGCACAGATACGCAGTATTTT.

The rearrangement joins TRBV6-5 to TRBJ1-1; unclear D gene. The CDR3 totals 13 residues. Germline values: CDR1 MNHEY, CDR2 SVGAGI. V gave up 2 bases and J gave up 5 bases, with 9 bases separating them. CDR3 region: CASSYESRTEAFF. The CDR3 DNA reads as TGTGCCAGCAGTTACGAATCGCGTACTGAAGCTTTCTTT.

The count of this clone is one. J is TRBJ1-1 and V is TRBV19; 7 bases fit TRBD1. V was clipped by 6 bases and J by 3 bases; unmatched bases: 7. CDR3 length: 14 residues. Per the germline V gene, CDR1 is LNHDA and CDR2 is SQIVND (reference sequence). The CDR3 is CASSLTGWDTEAFF. The CDR3 nucleotides read TGTGCCAGTAGCCTGACAGGGTGGGACACTGAAGCTTTCTTT.

The J gene is TRBJ1-1, the V gene TRBV7-9; D unresolved. The CDR3 covers 14 residues. Looked up from germline, CDR1 is SEHNR and CDR2 is FQNEAQ (reference sequence). With 2 bases removed from V and 7 bases from J, the gap between germline ends came to 14 bases. The CDR3 is CASSLSIVADEAFF. CDR3 in DNA: TGTGCCAGCAGCTTATCGATTGTCGCTGATGAAGCTTTCTTT.

This clone was counted a single time. V usage is TRBV30 and J usage is TRBJ2-1, with a possible D match to TRBD1 (6 bases). Trimming took off 2 bases at V and 8 bases at J, with 13 bases between the two ends. The CDR3 runs to 13 residues. Germline CDR1 GTSNPN, CDR2 SVGIG (reference sequence). CDR3 protein: CAWSPQGFYEQFF. DNA for the CDR3: TGTGCCTGGAGTCCTCAGGGGTTCTATGAGCAGTTCTTC.

This clone turned up a few times. The J gene is TRBJ1-5, the V gene TRBV6-6; D is ambiguous. The CDR3 runs to 16 residues. The V end lost 0 bases, the J end lost 0 bases, and 9 bases lay between the germline ends. CDR1 and CDR2 (germline): MNHNY, SVGAGI (reference sequence). This chain's CDR3 is CASSYSIGFSNQPQHF. The CDR3 coding sequence is TGTGCCAGCAGTTACTCGATCGGGTTTAGCAATCAGCCCCAGCATTTT.

The V gene is TRBV7-9, the J gene TRBJ2-4; D is unclear. CDR3 length: 12 amino acids. The V end lost 2 bases, the J end lost 7 bases, and 6 bases lay between the germline ends. Germline values: CDR1 SEHNR, CDR2 FQNEAQ (reference sequence). This CDR3 is CASSLTANIQYF. As DNA, the CDR3 is TGTGCCAGCAGCTTAACCGCCAACATTCAGTACTTC.

The V gene is TRBV11-2, the J gene TRBJ1-1, with 7 bases lining up with TRBD1. This CDR3 has 11 residues. Losses at the gene ends were 4 bases for V and 11 bases for J; bases not matched to a gene: 4. Germline V CDR1 and CDR2: SGHAT, FQNNGV. The DNA for the CDR3 is TGTGCCAGCAGCTCAGGGGGGAGGGCTTTCTTT. This translates into CASSSGGRAFF.

This clone has only one observation. This sequence joins TRBV6-5 and TRBJ1-1; maybe TRBD1 (5 bases). The CDR3 length is 16 residues. Per germline, CDR1 MNHEY and CDR2 SVGAGI. Trimming left V 0 bases short and J 4 bases short, with 15 bases between. The CDR3, as DNA: TGTGCCAGCAGTTACTCGCCGGGAGGGGTAGGCACTGAAGCTTTCTTT. This sequence encodes CASSYSPGGVGTEAFF.

The rearrangement uses TRBV6-6 and TRBJ1-5; 12 nucleotides agree with TRBD1. The CDR3 extends over 15 amino acids. The germline gives CDR1 MNHNY, CDR2 SVGAGI (reference sequence). V lost 6 bases, J lost 5 bases, and 5 bases stayed unmatched. The CDR3 DNA reads TGTGCCAGCAGGACCGGGACAGGGGGCGATCAGCCCCAGCATTTT. Residues: CASRTGTGGDQPQHF.

This clone was detected a few times. The chain joins TRBV30 to TRBJ1-3; TRBD1 might be the D (5 bases). This CDR3 spans 12 amino acids. CDR1 and CDR2 from the germline V gene are GTSNPN and SVGIG (reference sequence). V shed 4 bases and J shed 4 bases, with 8 bases lying between them. Here the CDR3 reads CAWIYRGNTIYF. The DNA of the CDR3 is TGTGCCTGGATTTACAGGGGAAACACCATATATTTT.

This chain links TRBV4-1 with TRBJ1-2; a weak D match, TRBD1 (5 bases). V lost 0 bases and J 5 bases, leaving 16 bases between the germline ends. CDR1 MGHRA and CDR2 YSYEKL come from the germline V gene. This CDR3 has 16 amino acids. In DNA form, the CDR3 reads TGCGCCAGCAGCCAAGAACGCGGGACGGGGGAGTATGGCTACACCTTC. Translating gives CASSQERGTGEYGYTF.

CDR3 sequence (DNA): TGTGCCAGCAGCTTAGAAGGGACGCACACCGGGGAGCTGTTTTTT. Translation: CASSLEGTHTGELFF. The chain uses TRBV7-3 and TRBJ2-2; the D call may be TRBD1 or TRBD2 (5 bases each). The CDR3 loop spans 15 amino acids. Germline CDR1 reads SGHTA; CDR2 reads FQGTGA. Trimming cost V 2 bases and J 3 bases, with 10 bases left between them.

The chain uses TRBV18 and TRBJ2-7; the D gene is possibly TRBD2 (7 bases). Germline V gives CDR1 KGHSH, CDR2 LQKENI. V shed 7 bases and J shed 5 bases, with 18 bases lying between them. This CDR3 is 14 amino acids long. This CDR3 reads CASLKERDKDEQYF. The CDR3, as DNA: TGTGCCAGCTTAAAGGAGCGGGACAAAGACGAGCAGTACTTC.

The J gene is TRBJ1-5, the V gene TRBV5-5; D ambiguous. The CDR3 spans 14 residues. CDR1 and CDR2 (germline): SGHKS, YYEKEE (reference sequence). The ends were cut back, 0 bases at V and 1 base at J, with 5 bases in the middle. For the CDR3, the DNA is TGTGCCAGCAGCTTGGACGGGAGCAATCAGCCCCAGCATTTT. It is translated as CASSLDGSNQPQHF.

The rearrangement joins TRBV7-9 to TRBJ2-7; TRBD2 aligns across 8 bases. V lost 4 bases, J lost 3 bases, and 11 bases stayed unmatched. CDR1 is SEHNR and CDR2 is FQNEAQ in the germline V gene (reference sequence). The length of the CDR3 is 16 residues. The CDR3 region has the DNA TGTGCCAGCAGCTATCCCGGCGTAGCGGGGCTCTACGAGCAGTACTTC. The encoded protein is CASSYPGVAGLYEQYF.

The chain uses TRBV6-5 and TRBJ1-1, with TRBD1 as a possible D gene (5 bases). The germline gives CDR1 MNHEY, CDR2 SVGAGI. This CDR3 has 12 amino acids. V gave up 5 bases and J gave up 8 bases, with 12 bases separating them. The DNA of the CDR3 is TGTGCCAGCAGTGAAGCGTACAGGGAAGCTTTCTTT. Its protein is CASSEAYREAFF.

V and J are TRBV5-1 and TRBJ2-7; 7 nucleotides align to TRBD2. Germline CDR1 SGHRS, CDR2 YFSETQ. The V gene end was trimmed by 2 bases and the J gene end by 3 bases; junction bases not matched to a gene: 8. The CDR3 spans 15 residues. Written as DNA, the CDR3 is TGCGCCAGCAGCTTCTCCCGGGACTATAACTACGAGCAGTACTTC. It is translated as CASSFSRDYNYEQYF.

The chain recombines TRBV19 with TRBJ2-2; 8 bases are shared with TRBD1. The CDR3 sequence is 15 residues long. V shed 7 bases and J 0 bases; nucleotides not matched to a gene: 4. The V gene's germline CDR1 is LNHDA and CDR2 SQIVND (reference sequence). The CDR3 sequence: CASTPTGANTGELFF. The CDR3 DNA is TGTGCCAGTACTCCGACAGGGGCGAACACCGGGGAGCTGTTTTTT.

This clone was picked up a small number of times. This chain connects TRBV6-5 to TRBJ2-3, with D possibly TRBD2 on 5 matching bases. Deletions cut 6 bases from V and 5 bases from J, with 12 bases between. This CDR3 region has 13 residues. Looked up from germline, CDR1 is MNHEY and CDR2 is SVGAGI. The CDR3 nucleotides are TGTGCCAGCAGAACAATGGGGAGAGATACGCAGTATTTT. It translates to CASRTMGRDTQYF.

V usage is TRBV9 and J usage is TRBJ2-5; TRBD2 matches 8 bases. This CDR3 comprises 17 residues. Germline CDR1 and CDR2: SGDLS and YYNGEE. Germline trimming cut 0 bases from V and 4 bases from J; bases unmatched to any gene: 11. In nucleotides, the CDR3 is TGTGCCAGCAGCGTAGCACCGGGAGGGGGTATGGGAGAGACCCAGTACTTC. It yields the protein CASSVAPGGGMGETQYF. The entire variable domain, with the rest obtained from reference TRBV9 and TRBJ2-5, is as follows: DSGVTQTPKHLITATGQRVTLRCSPRSGDLSVYWYQQSLDQGLQFLIQYYNGEERAKGNILERFSAQQFPDLHSELNLSSLELGDSALYFCASSVAPGGGMGETQYFGPGTRLLVL.

The chain has TRBV5-6 and TRBJ2-7; 7 bases match TRBD1. The CDR3 has 16 residues. With 4 bases clipped from V and 3 bases from J, the junction kept 13 bases outside the gene matches. The germline CDR1 and CDR2 sequences are SGHDT and YYEEEE. CDR3 sequence: CASSLQGQARLYEQYF. The CDR3 DNA reads as TGTGCCAGCAGCCTACAAGGACAGGCCCGTCTCTACGAGCAGTACTTC.

The chain has TRBV6-1 and TRBJ2-7; D call uncertain. V gave up 6 bases and J gave up 1 base, with 4 bases separating them. CDR3 length: 11 residues. The V gene's germline CDR1 is MNHNS and CDR2 SASEGT. The CDR3 reads CASSASYEQYF. The CDR3 DNA is TGTGCCAGCAGCGCATCCTACGAGCAGTACTTC.

V usage is TRBV7-2 and J usage is TRBJ2-7, with D possibly being TRBD2 (6 bases). This CDR3 comprises 14 residues. CDR1 is SGHTA, CDR2 FQGNSA, per germline. Deletions cut 3 bases from V and 4 bases from J, with 13 bases between. The CDR3 coding sequence is TGTGCCAGCAGCTTGTTCGGGGGTAGATACGAGCAGTACTTC. This gives the protein CASSLFGGRYEQYF.

This sequence joins TRBV28 and TRBJ2-4, with 9 nucleotides matching TRBD1. This CDR3 spans 17 amino acids. CDR1 and CDR2 (germline): MDHEN, SYDVKM. Trimming at V came to 2 bases and at J to 1 base, leaving 6 bases not matched to a gene. The CDR3 bases are TGTGCCAGCAGTTTACTACAGGGGGCGGGGGCCAAAAACATTCAGTACTTC. This translates into CASSLLQGAGAKNIQYF. The complete variable domain, with remaining parts taken from reference TRBV28 and TRBJ2-4, reads DVKVTQSSRYLVKRTGEKVFLECVQDMDHENMFWYRQDPGLGLRLIYFSYDVKMKEKGDIPEGYSVSREKKERFSLILESASTNQTSMYLCASSLLQGAGAKNIQYFGAGTRLSVL.